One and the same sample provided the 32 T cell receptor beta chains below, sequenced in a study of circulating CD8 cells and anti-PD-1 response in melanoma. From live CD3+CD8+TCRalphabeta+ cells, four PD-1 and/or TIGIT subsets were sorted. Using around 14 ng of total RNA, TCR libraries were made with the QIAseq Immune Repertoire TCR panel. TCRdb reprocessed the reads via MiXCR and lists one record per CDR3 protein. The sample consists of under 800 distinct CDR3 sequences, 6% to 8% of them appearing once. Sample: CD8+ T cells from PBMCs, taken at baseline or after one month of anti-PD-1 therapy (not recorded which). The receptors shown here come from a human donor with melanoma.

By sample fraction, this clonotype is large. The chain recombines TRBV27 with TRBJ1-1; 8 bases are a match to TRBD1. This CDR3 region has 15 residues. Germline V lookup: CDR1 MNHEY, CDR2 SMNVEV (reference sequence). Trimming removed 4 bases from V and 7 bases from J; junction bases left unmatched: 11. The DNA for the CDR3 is TGTGCCAGCAGTTCTTCCGGGACAGGCGACGTTGAAGCTTTCTTT. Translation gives CASSSSGTGDVEAFF.

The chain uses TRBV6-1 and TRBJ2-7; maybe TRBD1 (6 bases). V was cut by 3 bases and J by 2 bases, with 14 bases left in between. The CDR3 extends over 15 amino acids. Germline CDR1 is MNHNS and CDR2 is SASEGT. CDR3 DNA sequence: TGTGCCAGCAGTGACGGGACACCCATAACCTACGAGCAGTACTTC. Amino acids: CASSDGTPITYEQYF.

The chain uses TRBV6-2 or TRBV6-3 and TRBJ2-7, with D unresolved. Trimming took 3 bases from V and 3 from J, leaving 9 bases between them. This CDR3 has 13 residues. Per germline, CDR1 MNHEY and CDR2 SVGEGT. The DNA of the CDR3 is TGTGCCAGCAGTTATCGGCAGATCTACGAGCAGTACTTC. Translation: CASSYRQIYEQYF.

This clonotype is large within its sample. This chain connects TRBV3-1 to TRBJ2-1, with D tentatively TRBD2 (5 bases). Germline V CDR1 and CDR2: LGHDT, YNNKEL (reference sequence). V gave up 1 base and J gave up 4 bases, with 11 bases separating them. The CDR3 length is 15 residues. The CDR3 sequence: CASSQVAEGYNEQFF. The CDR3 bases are TGTGCCAGCAGCCAAGTGGCCGAGGGATACAATGAGCAGTTCTTC.

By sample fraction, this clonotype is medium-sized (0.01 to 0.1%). CDR3 amino acids: CSVEGQGPGELFF. For the CDR3, the DNA is TGCAGCGTTGAAGGCCAGGGTCCCGGGGAGCTGTTTTTT. The V gene is TRBV29-1, the J gene TRBJ2-2; D is possibly TRBD1 (5 bases). V dropped 1 base and J dropped 6 bases, with 9 bases sitting between them. The CDR3 loop spans 13 amino acids. Germline CDR1 is SQVTM and CDR2 is ANQGSEA.

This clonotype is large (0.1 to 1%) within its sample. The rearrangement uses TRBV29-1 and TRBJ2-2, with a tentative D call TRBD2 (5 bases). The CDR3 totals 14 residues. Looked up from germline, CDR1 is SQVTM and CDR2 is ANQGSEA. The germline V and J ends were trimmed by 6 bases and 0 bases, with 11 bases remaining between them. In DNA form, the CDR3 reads TGCAGCGTCTGGACTGACTCGAACACCGGGGAGCTGTTTTTT. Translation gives CSVWTDSNTGELFF.

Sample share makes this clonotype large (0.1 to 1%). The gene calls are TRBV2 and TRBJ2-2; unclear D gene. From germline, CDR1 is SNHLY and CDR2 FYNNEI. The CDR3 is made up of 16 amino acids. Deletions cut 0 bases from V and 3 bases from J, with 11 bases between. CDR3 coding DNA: TGTGCCAGCAGTGAAGCGGTAGGCTGGGACACCGGGGAGCTGTTTTTT. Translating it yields CASSEAVGWDTGELFF.

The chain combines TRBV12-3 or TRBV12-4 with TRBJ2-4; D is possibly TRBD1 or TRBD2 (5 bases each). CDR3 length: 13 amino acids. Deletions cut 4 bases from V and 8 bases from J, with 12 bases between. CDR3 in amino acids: CASSYQGRDIQYF. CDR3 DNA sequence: TGTGCCAGCAGTTATCAGGGACGGGACATTCAGTACTTC.

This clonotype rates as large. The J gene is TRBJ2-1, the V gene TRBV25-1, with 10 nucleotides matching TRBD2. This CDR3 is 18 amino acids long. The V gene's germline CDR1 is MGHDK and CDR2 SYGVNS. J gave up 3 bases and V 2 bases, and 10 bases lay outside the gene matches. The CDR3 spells CASSEGTSGAFFYNEQFF. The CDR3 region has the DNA TGTGCCAGCAGTGAAGGAACTAGCGGGGCTTTTTTCTACAATGAGCAGTTCTTC. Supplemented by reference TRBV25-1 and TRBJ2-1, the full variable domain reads EADIYQTPRYLVIGTGKKITLECSQTMGHDKMYWYQQDPGMELHLIHYSYGVNSTEKGDLSSESTVSRIRTEHFPLTLESARPSHTSQYLCASSEGTSGAFFYNEQFFGPGTRLTVL.

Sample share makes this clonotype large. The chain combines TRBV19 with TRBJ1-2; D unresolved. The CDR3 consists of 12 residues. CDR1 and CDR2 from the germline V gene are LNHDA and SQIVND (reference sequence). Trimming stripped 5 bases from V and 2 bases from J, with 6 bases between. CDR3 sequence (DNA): TGTGCCAGTAGTCCCGGAAACTATGGCTACACCTTC. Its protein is CASSPGNYGYTF.

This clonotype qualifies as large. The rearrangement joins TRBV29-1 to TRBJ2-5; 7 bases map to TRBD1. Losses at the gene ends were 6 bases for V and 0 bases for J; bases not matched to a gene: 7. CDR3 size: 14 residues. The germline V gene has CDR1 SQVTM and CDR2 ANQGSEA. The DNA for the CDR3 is TGCAGCGTCAACAGGGGCCACCACCAAGAGACCCAGTACTTC. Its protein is CSVNRGHHQETQYF.

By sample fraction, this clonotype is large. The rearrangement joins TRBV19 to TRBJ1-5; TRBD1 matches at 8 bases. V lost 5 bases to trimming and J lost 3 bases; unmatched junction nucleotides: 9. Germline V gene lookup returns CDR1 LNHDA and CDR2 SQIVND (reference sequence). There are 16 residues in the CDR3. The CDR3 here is CASSAGDRSFNQPQHF. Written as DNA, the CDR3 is TGTGCCAGTAGTGCTGGGGACAGGAGCTTCAATCAGCCCCAGCATTTT.

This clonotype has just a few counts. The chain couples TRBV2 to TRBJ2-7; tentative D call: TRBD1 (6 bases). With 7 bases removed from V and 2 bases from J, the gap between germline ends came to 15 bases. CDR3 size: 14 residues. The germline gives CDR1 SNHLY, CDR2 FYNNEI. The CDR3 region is CASKGDMETYEQYF. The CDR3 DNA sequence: TGTGCCAGCAAGGGGGACATGGAGACCTACGAGCAGTACTTC.

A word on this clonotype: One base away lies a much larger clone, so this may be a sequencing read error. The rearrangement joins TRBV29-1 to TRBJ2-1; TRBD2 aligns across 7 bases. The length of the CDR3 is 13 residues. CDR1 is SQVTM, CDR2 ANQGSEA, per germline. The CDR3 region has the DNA TGCAGCATTGAAGATCCCAGGGACTATGGCACGTTCTTC. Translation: CSIEDPRDYGTFF.

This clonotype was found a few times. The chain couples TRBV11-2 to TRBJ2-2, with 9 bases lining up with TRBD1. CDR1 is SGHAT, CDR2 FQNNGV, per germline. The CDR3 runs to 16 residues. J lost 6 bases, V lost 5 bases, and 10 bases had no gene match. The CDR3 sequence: CASSPTGGKMAGELFF. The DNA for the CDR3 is TGTGCCAGCAGCCCGACAGGGGGGAAGATGGCCGGGGAGCTGTTTTTT.

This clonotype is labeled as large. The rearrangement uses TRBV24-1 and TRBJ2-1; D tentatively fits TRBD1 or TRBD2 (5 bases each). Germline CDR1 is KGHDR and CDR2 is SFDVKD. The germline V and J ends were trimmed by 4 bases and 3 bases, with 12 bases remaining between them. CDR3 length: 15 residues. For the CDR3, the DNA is TGTGCCACCAGTGACCCGGGACCCCTCTACAATGAGCAGTTCTTC. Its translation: CATSDPGPLYNEQFF.

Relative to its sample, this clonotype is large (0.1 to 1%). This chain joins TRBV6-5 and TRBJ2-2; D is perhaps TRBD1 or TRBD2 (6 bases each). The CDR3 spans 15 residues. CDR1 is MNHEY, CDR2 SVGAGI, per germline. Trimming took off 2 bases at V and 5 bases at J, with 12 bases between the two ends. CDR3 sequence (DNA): TGTGCCAGCAGTTACGTGGGGGGCGGGACCGGGGAGCTGTTTTTT. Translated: CASSYVGGGTGELFF.

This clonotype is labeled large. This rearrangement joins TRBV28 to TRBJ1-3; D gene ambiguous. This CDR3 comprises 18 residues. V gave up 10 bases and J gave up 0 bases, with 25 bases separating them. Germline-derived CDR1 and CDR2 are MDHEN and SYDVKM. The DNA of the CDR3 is TGTGCCACCCGTCTGAGGGTGGTAGAGGGTCTCTCTGGAAACACCATATATTTT. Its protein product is CATRLRVVEGLSGNTIYF.

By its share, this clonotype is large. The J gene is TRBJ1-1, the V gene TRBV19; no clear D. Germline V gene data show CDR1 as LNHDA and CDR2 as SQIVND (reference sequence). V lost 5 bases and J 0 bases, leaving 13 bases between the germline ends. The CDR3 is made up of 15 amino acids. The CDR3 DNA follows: TGTGCCAGTAGTGTCCTCGGAGGGATGAACACTGAAGCTTTCTTT. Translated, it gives CASSVLGGMNTEAFF.

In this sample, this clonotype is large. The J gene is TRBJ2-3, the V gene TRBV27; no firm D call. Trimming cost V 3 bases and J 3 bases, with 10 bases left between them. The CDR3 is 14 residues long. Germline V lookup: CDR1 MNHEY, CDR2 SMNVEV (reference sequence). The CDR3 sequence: CASSFSPRTDTQYF. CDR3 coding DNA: TGTGCCAGCAGTTTTAGCCCCCGTACAGATACGCAGTATTTT.

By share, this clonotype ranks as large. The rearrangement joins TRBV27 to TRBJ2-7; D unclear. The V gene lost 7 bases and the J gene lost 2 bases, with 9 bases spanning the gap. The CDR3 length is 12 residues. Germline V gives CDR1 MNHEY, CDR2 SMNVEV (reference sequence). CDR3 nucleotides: TGTGCCAGCAAAGGGATAACCTACGAGCAGTACTTC. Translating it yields CASKGITYEQYF.

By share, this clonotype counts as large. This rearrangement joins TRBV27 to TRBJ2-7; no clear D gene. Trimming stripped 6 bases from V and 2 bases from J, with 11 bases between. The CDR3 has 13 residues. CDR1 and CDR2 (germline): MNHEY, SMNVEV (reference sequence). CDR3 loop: CASRRLGTYEQYF. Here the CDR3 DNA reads TGTGCCAGCAGACGATTAGGTACCTACGAGCAGTACTTC.

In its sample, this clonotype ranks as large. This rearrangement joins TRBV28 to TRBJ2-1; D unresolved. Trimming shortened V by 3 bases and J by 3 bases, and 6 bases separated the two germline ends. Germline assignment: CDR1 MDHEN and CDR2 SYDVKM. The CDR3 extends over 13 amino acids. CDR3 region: CASSLWGYNEQFF. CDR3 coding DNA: TGTGCCAGCAGTTTGTGGGGCTACAATGAGCAGTTCTTC.

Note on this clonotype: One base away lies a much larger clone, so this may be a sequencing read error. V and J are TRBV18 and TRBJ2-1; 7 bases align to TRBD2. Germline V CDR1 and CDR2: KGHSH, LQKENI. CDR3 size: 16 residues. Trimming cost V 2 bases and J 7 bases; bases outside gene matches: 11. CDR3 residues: CASSPTPGGSLNEQFF. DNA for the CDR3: TGTGCCAGCTCACCAACCCCGGGGGGATCCCTTAATGAGCAGTTCTTC. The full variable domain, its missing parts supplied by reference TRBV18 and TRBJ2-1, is NAGVMQNPRHLVRRRGQEARLRCSPMKGHSHVYWYRQLPEEGLKFMVYLQKENIIDESGMPKERFSAEFPKEGPSILRIQQVVRGDSAAYFCASSPTPGGSLNEQFFGPGTRLTVL.

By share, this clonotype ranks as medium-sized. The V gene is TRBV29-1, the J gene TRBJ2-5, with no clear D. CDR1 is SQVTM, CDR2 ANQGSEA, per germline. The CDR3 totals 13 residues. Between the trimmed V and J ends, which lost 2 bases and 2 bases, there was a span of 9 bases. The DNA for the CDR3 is TGCAGCGTTGAATATGTGGGGCAAGAGACCCAGTACTTC. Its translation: CSVEYVGQETQYF.

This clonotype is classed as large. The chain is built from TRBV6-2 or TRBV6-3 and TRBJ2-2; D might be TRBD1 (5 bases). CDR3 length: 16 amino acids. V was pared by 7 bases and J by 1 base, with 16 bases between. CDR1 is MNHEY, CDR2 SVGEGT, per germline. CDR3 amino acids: CASTPETVKNTGELFF. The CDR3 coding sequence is TGTGCCAGCACACCCGAGACAGTGAAGAACACCGGGGAGCTGTTTTTT.

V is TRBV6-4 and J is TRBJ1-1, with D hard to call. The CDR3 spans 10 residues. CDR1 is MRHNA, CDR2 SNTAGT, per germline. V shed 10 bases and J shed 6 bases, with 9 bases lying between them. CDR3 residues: CATHPPEAFF. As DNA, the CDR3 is TGTGCCACCCACCCCCCTGAAGCTTTCTTT.

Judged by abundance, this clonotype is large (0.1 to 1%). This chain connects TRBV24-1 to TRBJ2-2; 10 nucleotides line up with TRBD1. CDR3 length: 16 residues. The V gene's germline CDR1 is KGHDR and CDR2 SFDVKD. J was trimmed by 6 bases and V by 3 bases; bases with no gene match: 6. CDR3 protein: CATSDPTGGESGELFF. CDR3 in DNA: TGTGCCACCAGTGATCCGACAGGGGGCGAGTCCGGGGAGCTGTTTTTT.

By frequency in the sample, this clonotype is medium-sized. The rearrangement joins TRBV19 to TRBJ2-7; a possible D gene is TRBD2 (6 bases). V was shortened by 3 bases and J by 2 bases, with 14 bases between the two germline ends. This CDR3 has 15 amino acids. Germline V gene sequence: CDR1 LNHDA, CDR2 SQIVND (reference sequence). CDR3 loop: CASSITGGDPYEQYF. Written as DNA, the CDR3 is TGTGCCAGTAGTATTACCGGGGGAGACCCCTACGAGCAGTACTTC.

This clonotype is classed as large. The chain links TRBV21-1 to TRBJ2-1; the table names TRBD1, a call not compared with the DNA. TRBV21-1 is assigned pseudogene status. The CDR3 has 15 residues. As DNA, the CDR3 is TGTGCCAGCAGCAAATCGACAGTTATTAACAATGAGCAGTTCTTC. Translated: CASSKSTVINNEQFF.

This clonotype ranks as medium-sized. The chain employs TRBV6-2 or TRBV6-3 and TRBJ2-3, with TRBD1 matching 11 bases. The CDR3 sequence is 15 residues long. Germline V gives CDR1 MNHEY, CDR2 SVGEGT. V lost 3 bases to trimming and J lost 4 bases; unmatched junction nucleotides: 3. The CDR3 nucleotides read TGTGCCAGCAGTTATCGGACAGGGGGCGCAGATACGCAGTATTTT. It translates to CASSYRTGGADTQYF.

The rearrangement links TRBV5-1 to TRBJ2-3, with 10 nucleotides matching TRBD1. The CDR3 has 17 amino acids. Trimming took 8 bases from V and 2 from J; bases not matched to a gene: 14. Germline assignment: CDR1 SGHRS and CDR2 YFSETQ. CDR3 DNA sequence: TGCGCCAGTCGCCTCGGGTTGACAGGGGGCGCCACAGATACGCAGTATTTT. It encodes CASRLGLTGGATDTQYF.